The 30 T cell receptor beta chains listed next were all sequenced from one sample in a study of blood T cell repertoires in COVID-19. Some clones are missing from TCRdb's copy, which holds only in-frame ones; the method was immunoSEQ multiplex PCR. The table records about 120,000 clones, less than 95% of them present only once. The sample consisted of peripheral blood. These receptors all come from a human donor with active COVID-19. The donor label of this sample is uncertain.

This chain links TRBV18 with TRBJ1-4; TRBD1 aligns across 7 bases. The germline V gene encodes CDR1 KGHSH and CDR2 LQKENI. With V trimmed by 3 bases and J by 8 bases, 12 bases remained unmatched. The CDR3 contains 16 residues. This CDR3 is CASSPVDRALREKLFF. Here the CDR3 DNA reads TGTGCCAGCTCACCGGTCGACAGGGCGCTGAGGGAAAAACTGTTTTTT.

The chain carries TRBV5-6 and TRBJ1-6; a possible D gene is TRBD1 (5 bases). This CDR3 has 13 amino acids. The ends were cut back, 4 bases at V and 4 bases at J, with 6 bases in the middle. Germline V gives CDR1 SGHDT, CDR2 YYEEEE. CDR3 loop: CASSGGYNSPLHF. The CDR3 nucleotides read TGTGCCAGCAGCGGGGGGTATAATTCACCCCTCCACTTT.

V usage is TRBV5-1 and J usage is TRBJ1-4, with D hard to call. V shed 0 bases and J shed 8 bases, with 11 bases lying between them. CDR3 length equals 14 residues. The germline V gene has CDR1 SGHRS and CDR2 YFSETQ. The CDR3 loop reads CASSLVGQKEKLFF. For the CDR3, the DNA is TGCGCCAGCAGCTTGGTTGGGCAGAAAGAAAAACTGTTTTTT.

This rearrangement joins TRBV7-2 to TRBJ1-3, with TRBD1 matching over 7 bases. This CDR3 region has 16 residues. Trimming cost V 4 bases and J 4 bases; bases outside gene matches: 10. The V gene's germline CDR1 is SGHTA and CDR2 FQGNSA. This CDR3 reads CASSSTPTGRGNTIYF. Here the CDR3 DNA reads TGTGCCAGCAGCTCCACTCCGACAGGGCGGGGAAACACCATATATTTT.

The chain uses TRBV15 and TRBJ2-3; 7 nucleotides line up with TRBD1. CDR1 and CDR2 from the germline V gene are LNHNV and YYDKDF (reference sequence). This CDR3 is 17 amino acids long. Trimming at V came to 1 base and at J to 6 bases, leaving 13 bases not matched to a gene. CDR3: CATSRGDRHPVVDTQYF. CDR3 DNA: TGTGCCACCAGCAGAGGGGACAGACACCCGGTGGTGGATACGCAGTATTTT. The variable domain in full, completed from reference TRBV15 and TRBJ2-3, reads DAMVIQNPRYQVTQFGKPVTLSCSQTLNHNVMYWYQQKSSQAPKLLFHYYDKDFNNEADTPDNFQSRRPNTSFCFLDIRSPGLGDTAMYLCATSRGDRHPVVDTQYFGPGTRLTVL.

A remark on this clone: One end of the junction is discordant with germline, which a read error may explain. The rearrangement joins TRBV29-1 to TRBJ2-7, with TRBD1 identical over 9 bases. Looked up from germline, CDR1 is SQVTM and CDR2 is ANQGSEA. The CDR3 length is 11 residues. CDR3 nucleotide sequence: TGCAGCGTTGAAGTCTCGGGACAGGGACTCTTC. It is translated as CSVEVSGQGLF.

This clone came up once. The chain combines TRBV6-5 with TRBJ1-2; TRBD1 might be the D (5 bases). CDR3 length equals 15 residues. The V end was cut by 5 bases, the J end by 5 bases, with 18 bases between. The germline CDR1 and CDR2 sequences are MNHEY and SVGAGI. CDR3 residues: CASSRQSLMGYGYTF. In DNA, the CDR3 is TGTGCCAGCAGTAGACAGAGCCTGATGGGATATGGCTACACCTTC.

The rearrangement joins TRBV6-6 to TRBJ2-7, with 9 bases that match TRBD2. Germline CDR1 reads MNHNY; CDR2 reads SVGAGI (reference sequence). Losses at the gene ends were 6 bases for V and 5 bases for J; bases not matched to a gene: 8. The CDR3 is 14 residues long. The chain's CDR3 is CASRDSGTSNEQYF. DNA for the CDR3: TGTGCCAGCAGGGATTCCGGGACTAGCAACGAGCAGTACTTC.

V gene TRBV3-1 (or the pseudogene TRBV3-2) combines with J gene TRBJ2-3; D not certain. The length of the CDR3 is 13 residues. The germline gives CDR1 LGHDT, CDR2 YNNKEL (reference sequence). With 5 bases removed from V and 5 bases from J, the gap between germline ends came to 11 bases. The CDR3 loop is CASSGTGGDTQYF. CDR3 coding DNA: TGTGCCAGCAGCGGAACGGGTGGAGATACGCAGTATTTT.

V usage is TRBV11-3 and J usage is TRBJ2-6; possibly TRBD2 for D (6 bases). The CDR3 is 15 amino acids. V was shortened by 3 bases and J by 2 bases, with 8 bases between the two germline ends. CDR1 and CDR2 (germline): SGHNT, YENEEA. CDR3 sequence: CASSFGGAGANVLTF. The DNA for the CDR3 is TGTGCCAGCAGCTTTGGAGGGGCTGGGGCCAACGTCCTGACTTTC.

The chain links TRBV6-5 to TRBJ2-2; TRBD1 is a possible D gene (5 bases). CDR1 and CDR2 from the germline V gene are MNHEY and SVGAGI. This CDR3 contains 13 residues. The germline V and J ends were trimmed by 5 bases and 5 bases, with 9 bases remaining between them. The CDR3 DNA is TGTGCCAGCAGTAAGACAGTGACCGGGGAGCTGTTTTTT. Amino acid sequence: CASSKTVTGELFF.

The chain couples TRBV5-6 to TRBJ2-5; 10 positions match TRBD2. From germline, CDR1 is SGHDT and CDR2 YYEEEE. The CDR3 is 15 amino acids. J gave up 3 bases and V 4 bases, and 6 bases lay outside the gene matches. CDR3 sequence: CASSPGLARKETQYF. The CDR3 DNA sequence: TGTGCCAGCAGCCCGGGACTAGCGAGGAAAGAGACCCAGTACTTC.

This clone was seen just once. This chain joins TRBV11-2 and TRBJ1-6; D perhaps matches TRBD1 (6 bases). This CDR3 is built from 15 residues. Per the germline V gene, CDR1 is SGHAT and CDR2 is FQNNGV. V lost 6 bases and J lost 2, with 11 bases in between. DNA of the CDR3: TGTGCCAGCAGTCCAAGGGGGACCTATAATTCACCCCTCCACTTT. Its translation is CASSPRGTYNSPLHF.

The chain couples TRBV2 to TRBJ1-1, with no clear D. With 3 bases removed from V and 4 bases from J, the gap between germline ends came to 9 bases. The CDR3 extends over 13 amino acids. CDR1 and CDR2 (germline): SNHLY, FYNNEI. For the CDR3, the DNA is TGTGCCAGCAGTGACCCAGTCCTCACTGAAGCTTTCTTT. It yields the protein CASSDPVLTEAFF.

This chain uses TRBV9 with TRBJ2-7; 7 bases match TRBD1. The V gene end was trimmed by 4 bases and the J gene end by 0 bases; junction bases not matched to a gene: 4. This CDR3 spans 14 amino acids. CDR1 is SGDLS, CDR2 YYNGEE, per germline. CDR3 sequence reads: CASSPRDSSYEQYF. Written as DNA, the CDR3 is TGTGCCAGCAGCCCCCGGGACAGCTCCTACGAGCAGTACTTC. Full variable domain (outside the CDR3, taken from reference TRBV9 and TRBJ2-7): DSGVTQTPKHLITATGQRVTLRCSPRSGDLSVYWYQQSLDQGLQFLIQYYNGEERAKGNILERFSAQQFPDLHSELNLSSLELGDSALYFCASSPRDSSYEQYFGPGTRLTVT.

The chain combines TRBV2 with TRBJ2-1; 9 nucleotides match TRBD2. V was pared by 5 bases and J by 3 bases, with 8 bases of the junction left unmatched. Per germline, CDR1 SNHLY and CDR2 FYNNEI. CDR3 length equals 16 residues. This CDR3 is CASSYRGGAIYNEQFF. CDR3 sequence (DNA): TGTGCCAGCAGTTACCGCGGGGGGGCCATCTACAATGAGCAGTTCTTC.

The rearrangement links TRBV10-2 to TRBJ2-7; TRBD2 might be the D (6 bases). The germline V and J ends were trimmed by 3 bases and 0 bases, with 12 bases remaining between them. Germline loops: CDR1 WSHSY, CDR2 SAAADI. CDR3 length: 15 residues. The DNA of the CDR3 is TGCGCCAGCAGTGATTCGGGGCGGGGCTCCTACGAGCAGTACTTC. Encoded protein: CASSDSGRGSYEQYF.

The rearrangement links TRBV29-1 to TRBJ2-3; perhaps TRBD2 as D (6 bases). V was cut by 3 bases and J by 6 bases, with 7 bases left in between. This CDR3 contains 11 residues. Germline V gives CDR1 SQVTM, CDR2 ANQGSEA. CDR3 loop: CSVDGGDTQYF. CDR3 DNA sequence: TGCAGCGTTGATGGGGGGGATACGCAGTATTTT.

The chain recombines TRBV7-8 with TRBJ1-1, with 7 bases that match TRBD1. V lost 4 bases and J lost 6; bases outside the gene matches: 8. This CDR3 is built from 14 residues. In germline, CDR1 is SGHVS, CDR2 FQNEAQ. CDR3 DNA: TGTGCCAGCAGCTCCCCCCCCGGGACAGCTGAAGCTTTCTTT. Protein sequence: CASSSPPGTAEAFF.

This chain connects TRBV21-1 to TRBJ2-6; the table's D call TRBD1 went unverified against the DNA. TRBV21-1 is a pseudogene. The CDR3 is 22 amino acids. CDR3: CASSKGTGTGANEGSGANVLTF. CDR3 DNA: TGTGCCAGCAGCAAGGGTACCGGGACAGGGGCTAATGAGGGCTCTGGGGCCAACGTCCTGACTTTC.

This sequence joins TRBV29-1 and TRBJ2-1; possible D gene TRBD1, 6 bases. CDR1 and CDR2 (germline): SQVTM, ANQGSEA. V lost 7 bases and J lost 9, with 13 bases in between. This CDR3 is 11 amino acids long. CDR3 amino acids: CSGIRGFEQFF. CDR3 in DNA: TGCAGCGGGATAAGGGGGTTTGAGCAGTTCTTC.

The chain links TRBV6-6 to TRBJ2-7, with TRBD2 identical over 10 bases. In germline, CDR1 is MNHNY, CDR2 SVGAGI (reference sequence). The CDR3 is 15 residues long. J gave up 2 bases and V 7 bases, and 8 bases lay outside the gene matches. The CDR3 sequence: CASTPGLAVTYEQYF. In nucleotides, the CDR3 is TGTGCCAGCACTCCCGGACTAGCGGTAACCTACGAGCAGTACTTC.

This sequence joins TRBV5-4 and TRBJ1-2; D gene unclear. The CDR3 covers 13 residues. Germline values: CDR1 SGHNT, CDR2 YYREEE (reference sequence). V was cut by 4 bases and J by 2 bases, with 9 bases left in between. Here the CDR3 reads CASSPGLNYGYTF. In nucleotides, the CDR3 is TGTGCCAGCAGCCCGGGTCTCAACTATGGCTACACCTTC.

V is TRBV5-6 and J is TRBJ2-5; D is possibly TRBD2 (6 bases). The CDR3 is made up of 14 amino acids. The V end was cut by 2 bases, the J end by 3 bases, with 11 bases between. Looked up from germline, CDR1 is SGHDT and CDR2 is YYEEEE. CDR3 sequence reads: CASSFGGAKETQYF. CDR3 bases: TGTGCCAGCAGCTTCGGAGGGGCTAAAGAGACCCAGTACTTC. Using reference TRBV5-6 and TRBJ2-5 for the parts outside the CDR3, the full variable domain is DAGVTQSPTHLIKTRGQQVTLRCSPKSGHDTVSWYQQALGQGPQFIFQYYEEEERQRGNFPDRFSGHQFPNYSSELNVNALLLGDSALYLCASSFGGAKETQYFGPGTRLLVL.

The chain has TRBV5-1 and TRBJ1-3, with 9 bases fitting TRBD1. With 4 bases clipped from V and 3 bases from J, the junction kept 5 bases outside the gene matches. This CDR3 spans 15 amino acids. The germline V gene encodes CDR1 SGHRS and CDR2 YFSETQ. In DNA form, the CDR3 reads TGCGCCAGCAGCCTACAGGGGGCAGGTGGAAACACCATATATTTT. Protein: CASSLQGAGGNTIYF.

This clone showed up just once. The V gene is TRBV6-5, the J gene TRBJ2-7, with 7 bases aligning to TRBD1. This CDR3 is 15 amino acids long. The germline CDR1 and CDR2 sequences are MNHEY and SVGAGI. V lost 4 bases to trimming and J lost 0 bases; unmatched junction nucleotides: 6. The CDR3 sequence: CASSSPQGSSYEQYF. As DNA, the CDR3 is TGTGCCAGCAGTTCACCACAGGGGAGCTCCTACGAGCAGTACTTC.

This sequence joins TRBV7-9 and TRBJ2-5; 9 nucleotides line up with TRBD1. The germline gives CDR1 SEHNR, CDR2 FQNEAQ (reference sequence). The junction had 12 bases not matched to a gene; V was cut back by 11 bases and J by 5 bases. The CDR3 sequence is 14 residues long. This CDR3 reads CARKYRGQGETQYF. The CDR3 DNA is TGTGCCCGGAAATACAGGGGGCAGGGGGAGACCCAGTACTTC.

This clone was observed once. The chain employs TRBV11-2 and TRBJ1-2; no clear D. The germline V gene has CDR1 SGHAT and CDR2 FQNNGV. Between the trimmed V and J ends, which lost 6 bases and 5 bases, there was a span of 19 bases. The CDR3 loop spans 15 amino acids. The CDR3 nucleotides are TGTGCCAGCAGAGTCTCCGGTCCCGCGGCGTATGGCTACACCTTC. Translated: CASRVSGPAAYGYTF.

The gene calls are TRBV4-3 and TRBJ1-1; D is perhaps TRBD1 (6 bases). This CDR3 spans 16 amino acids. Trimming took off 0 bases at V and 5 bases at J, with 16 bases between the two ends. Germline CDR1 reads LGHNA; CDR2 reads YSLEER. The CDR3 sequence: CASSQEGAGGWTEAFF. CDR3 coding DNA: TGCGCCAGCAGCCAAGAGGGGGCGGGGGGATGGACTGAAGCTTTCTTT.

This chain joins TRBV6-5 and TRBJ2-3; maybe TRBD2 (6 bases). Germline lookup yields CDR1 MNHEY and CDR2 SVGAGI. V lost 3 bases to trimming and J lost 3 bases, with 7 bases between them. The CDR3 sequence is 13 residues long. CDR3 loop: CASSYGGTDTQYF. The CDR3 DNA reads TGTGCCAGCAGTTATGGAGGGACAGATACGCAGTATTTT.